A single sample gave rise to the 18 T cell receptor beta chains below, sequenced in a study of siplizumab effects on memory and regulatory T cells. Libraries were prepared by immunoSEQ multiplex PCR; TCRdb keeps only in-frame clonotypes and omits some of them. The table includes about 100,000 clones, about 90% detected once. The sequenced sample was non-Treg CD4+ T cells sorted from blood. The receptor source for this set is a human donor in good health.

This chain joins TRBV5-6 and TRBJ2-3; 13 bases fit TRBD2. V shed 5 bases and J 6 bases; nucleotides not matched to a gene: 9. CDR3 length: 16 amino acids. Germline lookup yields CDR1 SGHDT and CDR2 YYEEEE. The CDR3 bases are TGTGCCAGCAGTTCACTGGGGACTAGCGGGATGGATACGCAGTATTTT. It codes for CASSSLGTSGMDTQYF. The full variable domain, with the rest looked up from reference TRBV5-6 and TRBJ2-3, is DAGVTQSPTHLIKTRGQQVTLRCSPKSGHDTVSWYQQALGQGPQFIFQYYEEEERQRGNFPDRFSGHQFPNYSSELNVNALLLGDSALYLCASSSLGTSGMDTQYFGPGTRLTVL.

The genes are TRBV6-1 and TRBJ2-1; 10 nucleotides match TRBD2. The CDR3 has 14 amino acids. The germline V gene has CDR1 MNHNS and CDR2 SASEGT. With V trimmed by 7 bases and J by 4 bases, 4 bases remained unmatched. Written as DNA, the CDR3 is TGTGCCAGCACCTCTAGCGGGAGTTACAATGAGCAGTTCTTC. This codes for CASTSSGSYNEQFF.

V is TRBV5-4 and J is TRBJ2-7, with TRBD1 matching over 8 bases. V lost 4 bases to trimming and J lost 0 bases; unmatched junction nucleotides: 3. CDR1 and CDR2 from the germline V gene are SGHNT and YYREEE (reference sequence). The CDR3 is 14 residues long. This CDR3 is CASSRQGSSYEQYF. CDR3 bases: TGTGCCAGCAGCCGACAGGGGAGCTCCTACGAGCAGTACTTC.

The chain carries TRBV19 and TRBJ2-1, with 9 nucleotides matching TRBD2. This CDR3 has 15 amino acids. V lost 7 bases and J lost 0; bases outside the gene matches: 4. Germline V gene lookup returns CDR1 LNHDA and CDR2 SQIVND (reference sequence). In nucleotides, the CDR3 is TGTGCCAGTACTTGGCGGGAGGGCTCCTACAATGAGCAGTTCTTC. It translates to CASTWREGSYNEQFF.

In this sample, this clone turned up once. The chain carries TRBV28 and TRBJ1-1; the D is unclear. CDR1 and CDR2 from the germline V gene are MDHEN and SYDVKM. The CDR3 consists of 14 residues. V lost 8 bases and J 7 bases, leaving 20 bases between the germline ends. The CDR3 region is CASHQPNIGSEAFF. CDR3 DNA: TGTGCCAGCCACCAGCCCAACATCGGTAGTGAAGCTTTCTTT.

This chain links TRBV15 with TRBJ1-1; D call uncertain. Germline CDR1 is LNHNV and CDR2 is YYDKDF (reference sequence). This CDR3 is 12 amino acids long. Trimming stripped 0 bases from V and 10 bases from J, with 9 bases between. The CDR3 DNA sequence: TGTGCCACCAGCAGAGATCGCCTAGGAGCTTTCTTT. It encodes CATSRDRLGAFF.

This chain connects TRBV5-1 to TRBJ1-1, with D uncertain. Per germline, CDR1 SGHRS and CDR2 YFSETQ. The CDR3 runs 15 residues. The V and J ends lost 0 bases and 6 bases respectively, with 15 bases between them. The CDR3 DNA reads TGCGCCAGCAGCTTGGTTTACGGCGCGAGCTCTGAAGCTTTCTTT. Amino acids: CASSLVYGASSEAFF. Drawing the rest from reference TRBV5-1 and TRBJ1-1, the complete variable domain is KAGVTQTPRYLIKTRGQQVTLSCSPISGHRSVSWYQQTPGQGLQFLFEYFSETQRNKGNFPGRFSGRQFSNSRSEMNVSTLELGDSALYLCASSLVYGASSEAFFGQGTRLTVV.

The rearrangement uses TRBV7-9 and TRBJ1-2; tentatively, D is TRBD1 (5 bases). CDR1 SEHNR and CDR2 FQNEAQ come from the germline V gene (reference sequence). The CDR3 spans 13 residues. V lost 6 bases to trimming and J lost 8 bases, with 16 bases between them. In DNA form, the CDR3 reads TGTGCCAGCAGTCCAAGGGGTCTCGGGGGCTACACCTTC. It translates to CASSPRGLGGYTF.

V gene TRBV6-6 combines with J gene TRBJ1-5, with 8 bases that match TRBD1. This CDR3 has 15 amino acids. The germline V gene encodes CDR1 MNHNY and CDR2 SVGAGI (reference sequence). The trim removed 5 bases at V and 3 bases at J, leaving 6 bases unmatched. The CDR3 nucleotides are TGTGCCAGCAGTAAGGACAGGGCGTTCAATCAGCCCCAGCATTTT. Its translation: CASSKDRAFNQPQHF.

The chain couples TRBV4-1 to TRBJ2-1, with D perhaps TRBD2 (5 bases). The V end lost 2 bases, the J end lost 8 bases, and 16 bases lay between the germline ends. Germline-derived CDR1 and CDR2 are MGHRA and YSYEKL. The CDR3 totals 15 residues. CDR3 in DNA: TGCGCCAGCAGCCAACTCGGGTTAAAGAGGGATGAGCAGTTCTTC. This encodes CASSQLGLKRDEQFF.

The chain joins TRBV7-3 to TRBJ2-2; 8 bases fit TRBD2. V lost 5 bases and J lost 5; bases outside the gene matches: 7. From germline, CDR1 is SGHTA and CDR2 FQGTGA. This CDR3 comprises 15 residues. The CDR3 region is CASSQTGTSTGELFF. CDR3 in DNA: TGTGCCAGCAGCCAGACCGGGACTAGTACCGGGGAGCTGTTTTTT.

V and J are TRBV28 and TRBJ2-3; tentatively, D is TRBD2 (6 bases). Trimming pared 4 bases from V and 3 bases from J, leaving 14 bases between. This CDR3 spans 15 amino acids. The germline gives CDR1 MDHEN, CDR2 SYDVKM. The CDR3 sequence: CASSSVGSITDTQYF. The CDR3 DNA reads TGTGCCAGCAGTTCGGTCGGGAGCATAACAGATACGCAGTATTTT.

The rearrangement uses TRBV19 and TRBJ1-1; D perhaps matches TRBD1 (5 bases). V gave up 4 bases and J gave up 3 bases, with 15 bases separating them. Germline V CDR1 and CDR2: LNHDA, SQIVND (reference sequence). The CDR3 loop spans 15 amino acids. DNA of the CDR3: TGTGCCAGTAGTACCTCTGGGGGATGGGACACTGAAGCTTTCTTT. This gives the protein CASSTSGGWDTEAFF.

The genes are TRBV18 and TRBJ2-7; D might be TRBD2 (5 bases). CDR3 size: 13 residues. Germline lookup yields CDR1 KGHSH and CDR2 LQKENI. V dropped 0 bases and J dropped 4 bases, with 7 bases sitting between them. The CDR3 nucleotides are TGTGCCAGCTCACCACCGACGGGGTACGAGCAGTACTTC. This encodes CASSPPTGYEQYF. Together with reference TRBV18 and TRBJ2-7, the CDR3 gives the full variable domain: NAGVMQNPRHLVRRRGQEARLRCSPMKGHSHVYWYRQLPEEGLKFMVYLQKENIIDESGMPKERFSAEFPKEGPSILRIQQVVRGDSAAYFCASSPPTGYEQYFGPGTRLTVT.

V and J are TRBV7-9 and TRBJ1-5, with D hard to call. CDR3 length: 12 residues. The germline CDR1 and CDR2 sequences are SEHNR and FQNEAQ (reference sequence). With 5 bases removed from V and 6 bases from J, the gap between germline ends came to 8 bases. The CDR3: CASSGWGQPQHF. The CDR3 bases are TGTGCCAGCAGCGGTTGGGGTCAGCCCCAGCATTTT.

The chain carries TRBV5-6 and TRBJ1-1; 7 bases are shared with TRBD1. The V segment lost 4 bases and the J segment 13 bases; nucleotides outside the gene matches: 16. Germline V gives CDR1 SGHDT, CDR2 YYEEEE. CDR3 length equals 14 residues. As DNA, the CDR3 is TGTGCCAGCAGCCGAGACAGGGCGGCACTGAAAGGTTTCTTT. Residues: CASSRDRAALKGFF.

J is TRBJ2-2 and V is TRBV6-6, with 8 positions matching TRBD2. Germline V gene sequence: CDR1 MNHNY, CDR2 SVGAGI (reference sequence). This CDR3 spans 15 amino acids. Unmatched junction bases numbered 5, after V lost 4 bases and J lost 4 bases. CDR3 bases: TGTGCCAGCAGTTTCGGGGGGGAGGGCACCGGGGAGCTGTTTTTT. Translating gives CASSFGGEGTGELFF.

The chain joins TRBV4-2 to TRBJ2-1; maybe TRBD2 (6 bases). The CDR3 length is 16 residues. Per the germline V gene, CDR1 is LGHNA and CDR2 is YNFKEQ. V was pared by 0 bases and J by 3 bases, with 12 bases between. CDR3 residues: CASSQEMGLDYNEQFF. Written as DNA, the CDR3 is TGTGCCAGCAGCCAAGAGATGGGACTCGACTACAATGAGCAGTTCTTC.